The subject of this entry is one T cell receptor (beta chain). This sample was taken from a study of blood T cell repertoires in COVID-19. In the study overall: Whether acute or convalescent, the COVID-19 samples came from the United States, Italy and Spain. In each case, the material was cDNA or gDNA derived from T cells, B-cell-depleted T cells, or PBMCs.

Original analysis: Amplified reference gene primers provided the basis for estimating nucleated cell counts. Produced via immunoSEQ multiplex PCR; TCRdb's table is partial and in-frame only. V and J calls plus clone size are reproduced from that table; the DNA served to infer D and trimming. The sample has more than 85,000 clones; about 90% are singletons. This CDR3 region has 14 residues. Looked up from germline, CDR1 is MNHEY and CDR2 is SVGEGT. V was cut by 5 bases and J by 1 base, with 12 bases left in between. The sample was peripheral blood. The source is a human donor in a cohort sampled during active COVID-19. The V gene is TRBV6-2 or TRBV6-3, the J gene TRBJ2-7, with a possible D match to TRBD2 (6 bases). In DNA form, the CDR3 reads TGTGCCAGCAGTCCCGGGACTGGATCCTACGAGCAGTACTTC. Its translation is CASSPGTGSYEQYF.